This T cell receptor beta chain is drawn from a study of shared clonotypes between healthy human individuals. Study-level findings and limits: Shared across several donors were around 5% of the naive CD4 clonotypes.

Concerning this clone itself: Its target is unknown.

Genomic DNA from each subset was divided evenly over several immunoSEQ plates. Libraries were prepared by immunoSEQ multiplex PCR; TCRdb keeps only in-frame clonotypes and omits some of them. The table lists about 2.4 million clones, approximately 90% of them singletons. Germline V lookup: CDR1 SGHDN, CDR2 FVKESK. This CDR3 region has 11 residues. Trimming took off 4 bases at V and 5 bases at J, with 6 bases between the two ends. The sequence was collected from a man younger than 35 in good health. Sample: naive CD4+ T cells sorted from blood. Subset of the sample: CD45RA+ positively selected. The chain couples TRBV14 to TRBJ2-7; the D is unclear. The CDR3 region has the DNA TGTGCCAGCAGCCGCTTCGACGAGCAGTACTTC. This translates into CASSRFDEQYF.